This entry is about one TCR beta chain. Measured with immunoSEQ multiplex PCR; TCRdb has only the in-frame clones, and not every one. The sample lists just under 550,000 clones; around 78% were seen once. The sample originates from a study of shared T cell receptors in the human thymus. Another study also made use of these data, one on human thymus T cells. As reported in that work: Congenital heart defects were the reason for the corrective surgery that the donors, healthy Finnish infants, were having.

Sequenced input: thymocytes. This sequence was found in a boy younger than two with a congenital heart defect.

CDR3 region: CASSPTGGNEQFF. CDR3 in DNA: TGTGCCAGCAGCCCTACCGGGGGCAATGAGCAGTTCTTC. The chain combines TRBV28 with TRBJ2-1; a possible D gene is TRBD2 (6 bases). This CDR3 has 13 amino acids. V lost 6 bases to trimming and J lost 6 bases, with 12 bases between them. Germline V gives CDR1 MDHEN, CDR2 SYDVKM.